This T cell receptor beta chain appears in the sequencing data of a study of cytomegalovirus exposure and HLA in healthy donors. As for the study in general: Early released data had about 85 million unique TCRs, all coming from HLA-typed donors.

Notes on this clone: Its antigen remains unidentified.

Study-level results: Researchers reported in a later analysis that a missense DCLRE1C variant was tied to TCR beta V- and J-gene trimming.

PCR used 60 Vbeta primers and 13 Jbeta primers. As processed by the authors: In a later analysis, roughly 11 million of 75 million to 85 million unique beta chains occurred in at least two donors. Sequencing used immunoSEQ multiplex PCR; TCRdb keeps in-frame clones, though not all of them. V and J calls and clone size are those listed in that table; D and trimming were worked out from the DNA. Its table lists fewer than 70,000 clones. V lost 6 bases and J lost 4; bases outside the gene matches: 5. CDR1 is MNHEY, CDR2 SVGAGI, per germline. This CDR3 is built from 15 residues. This receptor was obtained from a man aged 25-45 years in good health and CMV-seropositive. Input material: PBMCs. The chain is built from TRBV6-5 and TRBJ2-1, with 11 bases that match TRBD2. The CDR3 loop is CASRASGRRYNEQFF. The CDR3 coding sequence is TGTGCCAGCAGGGCTAGCGGGAGGAGGTACAATGAGCAGTTCTTC.